The 10 T cell receptor beta chains reported below all come from one sample, sequenced in a study of shared clonotypes between healthy human individuals. Repertoires were generated with immunoSEQ multiplex PCR, while TCRdb's copy carries only in-frame clones and drops some. Among about 2.1 million clones listed, around 93% were seen once. Naive CD8 populations comprised CD45RO-negative cells positively selected for CCR7, excluding terminally differentiated effector memory CD45RA+ cells. The sequencing input was naive CD8+ T cells from PBMCs. These receptor sequences come from a man younger than 35 in good health. Some clones in this sample may be carry-over from other donors' samples.

A word on this clone: In the same sample, other DNA sequences code for this CDR3. This chain connects TRBV27 to TRBJ2-5; D unresolved. CDR1 and CDR2 (germline): MNHEY, SMNVEV (reference sequence). The CDR3 contains 13 residues. V dropped 3 bases and J dropped 4 bases, with 9 bases sitting between them. The CDR3 here is CASSLASPETQYF. The CDR3 DNA reads as TGTGCCAGCAGTTTGGCGTCCCCAGAGACCCAGTACTTC.

The chain carries TRBV15 and TRBJ2-3; D is possibly TRBD2 (6 bases). V lost 2 bases and J 0 bases, leaving 15 bases between the germline ends. The CDR3 has 17 amino acids. Germline-derived CDR1 and CDR2 are LNHNV and YYDKDF (reference sequence). In DNA form, the CDR3 reads TGTGCCACCAGCAGATCCGGGACTTACTTTAGCACAGATACGCAGTATTTT. The encoded protein is CATSRSGTYFSTDTQYF.

The V and J genes are TRBV4-2 and TRBJ2-2; D is tentatively TRBD1 or TRBD2 (6 bases each). Germline loops: CDR1 LGHNA, CDR2 YNFKEQ. Trimming took 8 bases from V and 7 from J, leaving 23 bases between them. The CDR3 has 16 residues. The CDR3 is CASQEGFPGHDGELFF. CDR3 in DNA: TGTGCCAGCCAGGAGGGATTTCCGGGACACGACGGGGAGCTGTTTTTT.

The genes are TRBV19 and TRBJ2-3; D may be TRBD2 (5 bases). V shed 10 bases and J shed 5 bases, with 19 bases lying between them. Germline CDR1 reads LNHDA; CDR2 reads SQIVND (reference sequence). The CDR3 is 14 amino acids. The CDR3 sequence is CATEDWNNRDTQYF. DNA of the CDR3: TGTGCCACCGAGGACTGGAACAACCGAGATACGCAGTATTTT.

The chain joins TRBV9 to TRBJ1-5; D remains ambiguous. V lost 0 bases and J lost 7, with 23 bases in between. The CDR3 contains 18 residues. Germline values: CDR1 SGDLS, CDR2 YYNGEE. Here the CDR3 DNA reads TGTGCCAGCAGCGTAGAAAGGGATCCTTTTCCCGGGAGGCAGCCCCAGCATTTT. Protein product: CASSVERDPFPGRQPQHF.

This sequence joins TRBV13 and TRBJ1-4, with no clear D. The CDR3 has 15 residues. Germline V CDR1 and CDR2: PRHDT, FYEKMQ (reference sequence). V lost 5 bases and J lost 5, with 15 bases in between. In nucleotides, the CDR3 is TGTGCCAGCAGCCAAGGGTCGATTACCAATGAAAAACTGTTTTTT. Translating gives CASSQGSITNEKLFF.

This chain connects TRBV2 to TRBJ2-7; TRBD1 matches at 7 bases. In germline, CDR1 is SNHLY, CDR2 FYNNEI. The CDR3 covers 15 residues. The trim removed 3 bases at V and 2 bases at J, leaving 7 bases unmatched. The CDR3 DNA follows: TGTGCCAGCAGTGACCCGAGACAGGGAACCTACGAGCAGTACTTC. Its translation is CASSDPRQGTYEQYF.

As regards this clone: Other DNA sequences in this specimen translate into the identical CDR3. The CDR3 loop reads CASSLPGRNTEAFF. The CDR3 DNA sequence: TGTGCCAGCAGCTTACCGGGGCGGAACACTGAAGCTTTCTTT. The chain employs TRBV7-9 and TRBJ1-1; a weak D match, TRBD1 (5 bases). This CDR3 spans 14 amino acids. Trimming took off 2 bases at V and 1 base at J, with 8 bases between the two ends. Germline CDR1 is SEHNR and CDR2 is FQNEAQ (reference sequence).

The chain links TRBV19 to TRBJ2-3; the match to TRBD2 covers 8 bases. This CDR3 spans 16 amino acids. V was pared by 4 bases and J by 4 bases, with 10 bases of the junction left unmatched. The germline V gene encodes CDR1 LNHDA and CDR2 SQIVND (reference sequence). This CDR3 is CASSTGLDSWADTQYF. The CDR3 nucleotides are TGTGCCAGTAGTACGGGACTAGACTCTTGGGCAGATACGCAGTATTTT.

In regard to this clone: Other DNA variants within this sample encode the same CDR3. The genes are TRBV6-5 and TRBJ2-1; 14 bases match TRBD2. Trimming at V came to 5 bases and at J to 4 bases, leaving 1 base not matched to a gene. Germline CDR1 MNHEY, CDR2 SVGAGI. The CDR3 is 15 amino acids. The DNA of the CDR3 is TGTGCCAGCAGTAGGACTAGCGGGGGGTACAATGAGCAGTTCTTC. Residues: CASSRTSGGYNEQFF.